This T cell receptor beta chain was identified in a study of blood T cell repertoires in COVID-19. Across the study: T cells, B-cell-depleted T cells, or PBMCs supplied cDNA or gDNA.

TCRdb's copy holds only in-frame clones and misses some; the assay was immunoSEQ multiplex PCR. The sample has 100,000 to 120,000 clones; 81% are singletons. Germline V gives CDR1 MNHEY, CDR2 SVGAGI. V was shortened by 0 bases and J by 0 bases, with 9 bases between the two germline ends. CDR3 length: 16 residues. V usage is TRBV6-5 and J usage is TRBJ1-3; D is unclear. The sequenced sample consisted of peripheral blood. The TCR was taken from a man aged 80 or over with acute or convalescent COVID-19. The DNA for the CDR3 is TGTGCCAGCAGTTACTCTGCTGTGAGCTCTGGAAACACCATATATTTT. As protein: CASSYSAVSSGNTIYF.